This T cell receptor (beta chain) stems from a study of blood T cell repertoires in COVID-19 (dated by TCRdb to 2020 to 2022). Broadly, across the study: Samples covering the acute and convalescent phases of COVID-19 were provided by collaborators in the United States, Italy and Spain. The prospective study material was composed of cDNA or gDNA derived from T cells, B-cell-depleted T cells, or PBMCs. Subjects who had been exposed to COVID-19, were actively infected with it, or had recovered from it provided the deeply sampled blood TCRbeta repertoires that made up the dataset. A freely available public database, intended as a resource for researchers studying the immune response to SARS-CoV-2, is where the repertoires were released. Samples came from the ongoing ImmuneRACE study (first 160 participants) plus 1,254 subjects from 6 global collaborators. The sample metadata nearly always contained a de-identified subject ID, COVID-19 status, age in years and sex. Where available, HLA class I and class II types were taken from metadata supplied by the sample provider and were not determined by assay-based typing. The paper as a whole reports these results and caveats: The quantity of clinical and demographic metadata differed by source and by participant and was supplied without curation.

TCRbeta CDR3 regions were amplified from genomic DNA using the immunoSEQ Assay, a bias-controlled multiplex PCR. The authors processed their data as follows. Within the assay, amplification of reference gene primers was used to estimate how many nucleated cells each sample contained. To quantify the absolute abundance of each unique TCRbeta CDR3 rearrangement, sequence reads were collapsed and filtered. Productive Simpson clonality was computed per sample as the square root of Simpson's diversity index over productive rearrangements. TCRdb's version of the immuneACCESS table is confined to in-frame rearrangements and falls short of the full clone set. An unresolved V gene accounts for under half of the shortfall where checked; the remainder is of unknown origin. D and trimming come from the DNA, and the V and J calls and clone size come from that table. Counted in this sample were approximately 62,000 clones; around 90% of them appeared once. The top ten clones comprise 1.4% of the sample.

Of note for this clone: This receptor's antigen is unknown. No qualities accompany the bases; no much larger clone lies one base away.

The CDR3 starts with the cysteine, ends with the phenylalanine, and has 15 residues. CDR3 DNA is the only sequence kept; it has 45 bases, read in frame from the first base. The germline V and J ends show losses of 5 bases and 2 bases respectively, and no gene match explains 9 bases of the junction. From the germline V gene, CDR1 is SGHTA and CDR2 is FQGTGA. Collaborating institutions collected whole blood in K2EDTA tubes following their own protocols. For TCRbeta analysis, collaborators shipped samples in one of three forms: frozen whole blood, isolated PBMCs, or DNA extracted from either of those sample types.

Sequencing used peripheral blood. This TCR was recovered from a man in his 60s with acute or convalescent COVID-19. The chain is encoded by TRBV7-3 joined to TRBJ2-7; TRBD2 aligns with 7 central bases. The DNA sequence follows: TGTGCCAGCAGCCCAGAGGGCGGGAGTCCCTACGAGCAGTACTTC. This translates into CASSPEGGSPYEQYF.